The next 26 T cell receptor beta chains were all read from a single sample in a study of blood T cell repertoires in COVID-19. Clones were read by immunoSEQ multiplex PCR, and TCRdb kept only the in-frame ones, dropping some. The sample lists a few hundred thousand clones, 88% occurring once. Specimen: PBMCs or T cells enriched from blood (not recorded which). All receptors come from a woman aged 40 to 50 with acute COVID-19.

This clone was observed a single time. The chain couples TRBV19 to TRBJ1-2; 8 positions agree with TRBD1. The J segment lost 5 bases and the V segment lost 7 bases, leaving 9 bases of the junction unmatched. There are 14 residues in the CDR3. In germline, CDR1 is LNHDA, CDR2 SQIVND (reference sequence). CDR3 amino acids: CASTPGQGGYGYTF. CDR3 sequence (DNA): TGTGCCAGTACCCCCGGACAGGGTGGATATGGCTACACCTTC.

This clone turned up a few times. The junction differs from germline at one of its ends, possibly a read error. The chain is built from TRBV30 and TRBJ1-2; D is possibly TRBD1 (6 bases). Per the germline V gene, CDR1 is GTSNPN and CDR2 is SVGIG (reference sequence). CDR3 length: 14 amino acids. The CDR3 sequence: CAWSISQRDIGYAF. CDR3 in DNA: TGTGCCTGGAGTATCAGCCAGCGGGACATTGGCTACGCCTTC.

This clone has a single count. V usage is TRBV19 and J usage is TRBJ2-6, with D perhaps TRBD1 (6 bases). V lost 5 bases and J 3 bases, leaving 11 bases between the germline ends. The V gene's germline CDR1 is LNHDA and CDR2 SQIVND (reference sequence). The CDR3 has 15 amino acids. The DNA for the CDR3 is TGTGCCAGTAGTCGACAGGCCTTTGGGGCCAACGTCCTGACTTTC. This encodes CASSRQAFGANVLTF.

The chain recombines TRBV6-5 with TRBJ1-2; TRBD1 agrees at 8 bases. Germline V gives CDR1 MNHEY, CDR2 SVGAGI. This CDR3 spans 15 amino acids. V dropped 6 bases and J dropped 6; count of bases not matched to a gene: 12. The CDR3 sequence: CASRSGGRGNNGYTF. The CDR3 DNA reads TGTGCCAGCAGATCAGGGGGCAGGGGAAACAATGGCTACACCTTC.

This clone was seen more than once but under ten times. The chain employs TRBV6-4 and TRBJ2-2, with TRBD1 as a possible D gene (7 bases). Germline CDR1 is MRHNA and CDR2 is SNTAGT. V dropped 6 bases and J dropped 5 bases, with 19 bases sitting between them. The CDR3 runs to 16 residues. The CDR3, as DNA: TGTGCCAGCAGCCAGAGTCAGACAGGGAGGACCGGGGAGCTGTTTTTT. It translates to CASSQSQTGRTGELFF.

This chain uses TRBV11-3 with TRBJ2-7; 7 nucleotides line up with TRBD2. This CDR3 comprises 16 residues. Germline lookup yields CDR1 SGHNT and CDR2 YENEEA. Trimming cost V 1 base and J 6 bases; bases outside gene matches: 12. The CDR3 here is CASSLAAGVVGGEQYV. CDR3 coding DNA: TGTGCCAGCAGCTTAGCCGCGGGAGTGGTAGGAGGCGAGCAGTACGTC.

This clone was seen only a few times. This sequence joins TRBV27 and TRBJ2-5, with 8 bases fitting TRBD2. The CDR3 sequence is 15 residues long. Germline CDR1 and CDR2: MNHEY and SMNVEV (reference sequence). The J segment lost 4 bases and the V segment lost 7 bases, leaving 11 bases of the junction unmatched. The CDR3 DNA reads TGTGCCAGCAACCCCTCCGGGGGGGGACGAGAGACCCAGTACTTC. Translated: CASNPSGGGRETQYF.

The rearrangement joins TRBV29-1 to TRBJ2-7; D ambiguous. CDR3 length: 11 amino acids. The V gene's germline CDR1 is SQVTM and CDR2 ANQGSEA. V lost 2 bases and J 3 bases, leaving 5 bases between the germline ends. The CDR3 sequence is CSVELSYEQYF. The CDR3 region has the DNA TGCAGCGTTGAACTGAGCTACGAGCAGTACTTC.

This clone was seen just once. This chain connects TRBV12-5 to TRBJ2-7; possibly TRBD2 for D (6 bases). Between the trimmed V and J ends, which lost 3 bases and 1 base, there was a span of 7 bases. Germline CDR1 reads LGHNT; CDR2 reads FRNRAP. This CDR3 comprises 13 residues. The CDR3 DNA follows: TGTGCTAGTGGTTTAGGGACTTCCTACGAGCAGTACTTC. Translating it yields CASGLGTSYEQYF.

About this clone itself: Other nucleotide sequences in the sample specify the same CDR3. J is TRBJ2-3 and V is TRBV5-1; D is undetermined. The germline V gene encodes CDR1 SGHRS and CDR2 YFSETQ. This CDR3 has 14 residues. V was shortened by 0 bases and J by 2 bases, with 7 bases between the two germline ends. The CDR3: CASSLGLDTDTQYF. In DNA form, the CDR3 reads TGCGCCAGCAGCTTGGGACTTGACACAGATACGCAGTATTTT.

The CDR3 loop is CASSLPLGGGTEAFF. The CDR3 bases are TGTGCCAGCAGCTTGCCTCTGGGGGGGGGCACTGAAGCTTTCTTT. V usage is TRBV5-4 and J usage is TRBJ1-1, with TRBD1 as a possible D gene (5 bases). Germline assignment: CDR1 SGHNT and CDR2 YYREEE (reference sequence). The CDR3 is 15 amino acids. The V end was cut by 1 base, the J end by 4 bases, with 14 bases between.

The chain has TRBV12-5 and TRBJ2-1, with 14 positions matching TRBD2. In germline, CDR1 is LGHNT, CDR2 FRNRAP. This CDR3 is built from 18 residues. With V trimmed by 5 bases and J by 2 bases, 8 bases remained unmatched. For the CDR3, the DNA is TGTGCTAGTGGTCCCCGGACTAGCGGGAGGCCTACCTACAATGAGCAGTTCTTC. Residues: CASGPRTSGRPTYNEQFF.

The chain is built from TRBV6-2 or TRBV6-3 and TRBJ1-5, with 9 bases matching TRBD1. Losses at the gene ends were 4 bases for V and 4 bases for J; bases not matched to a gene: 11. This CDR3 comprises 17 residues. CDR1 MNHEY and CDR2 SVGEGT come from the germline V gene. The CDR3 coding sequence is TGTGCCAGCAGTTTACCAAGACAGGGGGAGAGGAATCAGCCCCAGCATTTT. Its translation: CASSLPRQGERNQPQHF.

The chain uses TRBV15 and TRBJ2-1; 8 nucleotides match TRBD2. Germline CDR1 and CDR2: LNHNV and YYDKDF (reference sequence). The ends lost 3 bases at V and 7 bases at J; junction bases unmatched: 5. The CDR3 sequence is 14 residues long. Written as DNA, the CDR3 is TGTGCCACCAGCAGCGGGGGGGCTTGGAATGAGCAGTTCTTC. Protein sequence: CATSSGGAWNEQFF.

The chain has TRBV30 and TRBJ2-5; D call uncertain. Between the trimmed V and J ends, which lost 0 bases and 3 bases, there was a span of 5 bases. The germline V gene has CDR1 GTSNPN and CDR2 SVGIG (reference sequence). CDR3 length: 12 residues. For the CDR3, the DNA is TGTGCCTGGAGTGTTGTAGAAGAGACCCAGTACTTC. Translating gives CAWSVVEETQYF.

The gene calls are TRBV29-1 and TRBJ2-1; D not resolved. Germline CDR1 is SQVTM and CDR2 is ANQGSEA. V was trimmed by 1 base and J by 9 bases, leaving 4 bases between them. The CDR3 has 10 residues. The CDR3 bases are TGCAGCGTTGAAGCAGTTGAGCAGTTCTTC. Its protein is CSVEAVEQFF.

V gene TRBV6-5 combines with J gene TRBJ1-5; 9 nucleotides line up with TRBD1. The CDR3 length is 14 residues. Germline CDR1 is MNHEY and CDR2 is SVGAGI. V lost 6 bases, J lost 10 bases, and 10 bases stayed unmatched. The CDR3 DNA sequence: TGTGCCAGCAGCCCCGGGACAGGGTACAGACCCCAGCATTTT. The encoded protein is CASSPGTGYRPQHF.

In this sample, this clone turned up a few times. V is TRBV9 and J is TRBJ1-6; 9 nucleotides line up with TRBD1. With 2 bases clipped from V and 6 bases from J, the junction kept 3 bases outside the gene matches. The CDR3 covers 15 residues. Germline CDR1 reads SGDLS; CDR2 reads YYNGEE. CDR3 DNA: TGTGCCAGCAGCGTGGGACAGGGAACTAATTCACCCCTCCACTTT. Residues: CASSVGQGTNSPLHF.

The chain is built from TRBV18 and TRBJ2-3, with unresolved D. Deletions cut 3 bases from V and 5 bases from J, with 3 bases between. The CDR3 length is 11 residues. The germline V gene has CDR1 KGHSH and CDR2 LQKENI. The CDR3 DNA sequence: TGTGCCAGCTCACCTATAGATACGCAGTATTTT. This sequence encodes CASSPIDTQYF.

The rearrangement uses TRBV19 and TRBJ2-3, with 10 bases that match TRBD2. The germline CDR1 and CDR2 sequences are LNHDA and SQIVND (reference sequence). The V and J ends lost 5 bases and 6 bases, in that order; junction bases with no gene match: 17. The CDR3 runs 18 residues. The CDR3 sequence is CASSRRPAGGPLSDTQYF. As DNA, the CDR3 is TGTGCCAGTAGTCGACGCCCAGCGGGAGGGCCGCTATCCGATACGCAGTATTTT.

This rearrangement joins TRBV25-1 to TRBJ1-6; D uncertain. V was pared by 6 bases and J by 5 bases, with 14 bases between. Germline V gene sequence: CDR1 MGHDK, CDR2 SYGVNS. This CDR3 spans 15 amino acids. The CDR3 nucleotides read TGTGCCAGCAGGCCCCCCACAGCAGATAATTCACCCCTCCACTTT. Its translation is CASRPPTADNSPLHF.

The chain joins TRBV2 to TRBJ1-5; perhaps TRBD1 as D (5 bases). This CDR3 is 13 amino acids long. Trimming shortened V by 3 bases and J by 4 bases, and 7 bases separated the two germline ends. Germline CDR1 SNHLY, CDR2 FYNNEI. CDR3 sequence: CASSDQGNQPQHF. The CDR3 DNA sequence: TGTGCCAGCAGTGATCAGGGTAATCAGCCCCAGCATTTT.

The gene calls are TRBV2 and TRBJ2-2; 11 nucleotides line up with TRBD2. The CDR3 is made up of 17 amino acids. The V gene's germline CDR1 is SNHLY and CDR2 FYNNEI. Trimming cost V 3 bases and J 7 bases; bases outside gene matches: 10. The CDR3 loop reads CASSERRLAGGYGELFF. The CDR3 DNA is TGTGCCAGCAGTGAGAGGCGGCTAGCGGGGGGTTACGGGGAGCTGTTTTTT.

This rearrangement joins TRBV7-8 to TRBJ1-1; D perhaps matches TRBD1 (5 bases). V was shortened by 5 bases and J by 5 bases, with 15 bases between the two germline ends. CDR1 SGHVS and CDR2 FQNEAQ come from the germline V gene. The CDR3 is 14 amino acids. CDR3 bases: TGTGCCAGCAGCATGAGGGACTTCTGGACTGAAGCTTTCTTT. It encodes CASSMRDFWTEAFF.

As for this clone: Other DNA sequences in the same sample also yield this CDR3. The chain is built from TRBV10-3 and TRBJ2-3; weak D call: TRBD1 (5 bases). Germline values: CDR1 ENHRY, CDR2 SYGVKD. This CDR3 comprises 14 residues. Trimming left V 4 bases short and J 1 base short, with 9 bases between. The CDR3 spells CAISVGQGTDTQYF. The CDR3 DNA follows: TGTGCCATCAGTGTGGGGCAGGGCACAGATACGCAGTATTTT.

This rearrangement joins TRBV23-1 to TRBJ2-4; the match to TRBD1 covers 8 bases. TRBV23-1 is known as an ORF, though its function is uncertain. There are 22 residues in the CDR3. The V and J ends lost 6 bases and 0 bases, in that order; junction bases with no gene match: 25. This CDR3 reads CASSPTDRAERILRLAKNIQYF. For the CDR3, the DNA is TGCGCCAGCAGCCCAACGGACAGGGCCGAACGTATACTCCGCCTAGCCAAAAACATTCAGTACTTC.